These T cell receptor beta chains were read from a single sample in a study of cytomegalovirus exposure and HLA in healthy donors. Measured with immunoSEQ multiplex PCR; TCRdb has only the in-frame clones, and not every one. The data hold roughly 70,000 clones, with around 77% observed a single time. Sequencing input: PBMCs. These receptors all come from a man aged 45-65 years in good health and CMV-seronegative. Both conserved end residues are part of each CDR3. The D gene is left open where the match is weak. Size is stated for part of the rows, as once, few or many counts, or as a class when the clone is expanded.

-	TRBV4-1	-	TRBJ1-5	TGCGCCAGCAGCCAAGGAGGGGGTCAGCCCCAGCATTTT	CASSQGGGQPQHF
-	TRBV27	-	TRBJ2-5	TGTGCCAGCAGTTTATCGATATCGCAGCAAGAGACCCAGTACTTC	CASSLSISQQETQYF
-	TRBV6-5	-	TRBJ1-1	TGTGCCAGCAGTTACGGTTCCAGGAACACTGAAGCTTTCTTT	CASSYGSRNTEAFF
-	TRBV9	-	TRBJ1-1	TGTGCCAGCACCGAGAGGATGAACACTGAAGCTTTCTTT	CASTERMNTEAFF
TRBD2	TRBV19	-	TRBJ2-1	TGTGCCAGTAGTAAAAGACTAGCGGGGTTTATTGAATCCTACAATGAGCAGTTCTTC	CASSKRLAGFIESYNEQFF
-	TRBV27	-	TRBJ2-6	TGTGCCAGCAGTTGGGGGAACAGGGTGAGCTCTGGGGCCAACGTCCTGACTTTC	CASSWGNRVSSGANVLTF
-	TRBV5-8	once	TRBJ1-5	TGTGCCAGCACTTCTGGAGGGTATAGCAATCAGCCCCAGCATTTT	CASTSGGYSNQPQHF
TRBD1	TRBV11-2	-	TRBJ2-5	TGTGCCAGCAGCTTAGTAGTGACAGGGGGGGAGACCCAGTACTTC	CASSLVVTGGETQYF
-	TRBV29-1	-	TRBJ1-5	TGCAGCGTCCGGACAGCAAACAATCAGCCCCAGCATTTT	CSVRTANNQPQHF
TRBD2	TRBV5-1	-	TRBJ2-5	TGCGCCAGCAGCTTGCGTACTAGCGGGCAACCCGGGAGCCAGTACTTC	CASSLRTSGQPGSQYF
TRBD1	TRBV19	-	TRBJ1-1	TGTGCCAGTAGTCCCAGGACAGGGCCGAACACTGAAGCTTTCTTT	CASSPRTGPNTEAFF
TRBD2	TRBV4-1	-	TRBJ2-1	TGCGCCAGCAGCCAAGTAGCCACCGCGGGAGGAGGCAATGAGCAGTTCTTC	CASSQVATAGGGNEQFF
-	TRBV27	-	TRBJ2-7	TGTGCCAGCAGCCCAGACGGAGGATTTTCCTACGAGCAGTACTTC	CASSPDGGFSYEQYF
-	TRBV18	-	TRBJ1-1	TGTGCCAGCTCAGGGCCTGAAGCTTTCTTT	CASSGPEAFF
-	TRBV19	-	TRBJ1-3	TGTGCCAGTAGTGCTCGGGACAAAGCTGGAAACACCATATATTTT	CASSARDKAGNTIYF
-	TRBV29-1	once	TRBJ2-3	TGCAGCGTTGAAGATGGGAGAGCCACAGATACGCAGTATTTT	CSVEDGRATDTQYF
TRBD1	TRBV6-5	-	TRBJ2-1	TGTGCCAGCAGAACCGGGACAGGAGGGGACAATGAGCAGTTCTTC	CASRTGTGGDNEQFF
-	TRBV30	-	TRBJ1-4	TGTGCCACCACAGGGTCCCTCTTTAATGAAAAACTGTTTTTT	CATTGSLFNEKLFF
-	TRBV11-2	-	TRBJ1-3	TGTGCCAGCAGCTTAGCGGGGAAAGGAAACACCATATATTTT	CASSLAGKGNTIYF
TRBD1	TRBV5-1	-	TRBJ1-5	TGCGCCAGCAGCTTGGTTTCAGGGGGAGGTCAGCCCCAGCATTTT	CASSLVSGGGQPQHF
TRBD1	TRBV27	-	TRBJ2-1	TGTGCCAACAGACAGGGGGCAGAAGATGAGCAGTTCTTC	CANRQGAEDEQFF
-	TRBV2	-	TRBJ2-7	TGTGCCAGCAGTGAATTGGGGCTAGCGAACCCCTACGAGCAGTACTTC	CASSELGLANPYEQYF
TRBD1	TRBV6-1	-	TRBJ1-2	TGTGCCAGCAAAAAGGACAGGGTTGGCGGCTACACCTTC	CASKKDRVGGYTF
-	TRBV5-4	-	TRBJ1-4	TGTGCCAGCAGCTTGGCCGGAGCGGCCCCTAATGAAAAACTGTTTTTT	CASSLAGAAPNEKLFF
TRBD1	TRBV15	-	TRBJ2-7	TGTGCCACCAGCGGGACAGGAAGGAACGAGCAGTACTTC	CATSGTGRNEQYF
-	TRBV11-2	-	TRBJ2-5	TGTGCCAGCAGCCGGCGGACACAAGAGACCCAGTACTTC	CASSRRTQETQYF
-	TRBV7-9	-	TRBJ1-1	TGTGCCAGCAGCTTAAGGGCCATCACTAGCGGTTTCTTT	CASSLRAITSGFF
TRBD1	TRBV5-1	-	TRBJ2-7	TGCGCCAGCAGCTTGGTAGGACAGGGATTGTGGGAGCAGTACTTC	CASSLVGQGLWEQYF
-	TRBV2	-	TRBJ1-2	TGTGCCAGCACTGTAACAGGATACTATGGCTACACCTTC	CASTVTGYYGYTF
-	TRBV10-3	-	TRBJ1-1	TGTGCCATCAGTGGGACAGTAAACACTGAAGCTTTCTTT	CAISGTVNTEAFF
-	TRBV30	-	TRBJ1-5	TGTGCCTGGGGGGGGTCTTATGTTAATCAGCCCCAGCATTTT	CAWGGSYVNQPQHF
TRBD2	TRBV30	-	TRBJ2-7	TGTGCCTGGAGCCATCCCGGGACTAGCGGGAGGAACGAGCAGTACTTC	CAWSHPGTSGRNEQYF
TRBD2	TRBV25-1	-	TRBJ2-4	TGTGCCAGCAGTTCTTCCGGGAGGAGAGACATTCAGTACTTC	CASSSSGRRDIQYF
TRBD2	TRBV27	-	TRBJ2-3	TGTGCCAGCAGTCCCAAGACTAGCGGGATGACAGATACGCAGTATTTT	CASSPKTSGMTDTQYF
-	TRBV19	few	TRBJ1-2	TGTGCCAGTAGTATAACAGGGCAGGATGGCTACACCTTC	CASSITGQDGYTF
-	TRBV15	-	TRBJ2-6	TGTGCCACCAGCGACCGACAGACCGGCTCTGGGGCCAACGTCCTGACTTTC	CATSDRQTGSGANVLTF
TRBD2	TRBV2	-	TRBJ2-1	TGTGCCAGCAGCCTAGCGGGCTACAATGAGCAGTTCTTC	CASSLAGYNEQFF
-	TRBV19	-	TRBJ2-2	TGTGCCAGTAGTCACGGACAGCGCTCCGGGGAGCTGTTTTTT	CASSHGQRSGELFF
-	TRBV25-1	-	TRBJ2-3	TGTGCCAGCAGTGTTCCCTCAGCAGATACGCAGTATTTT	CASSVPSADTQYF
TRBD1	TRBV18	few	TRBJ1-1	TGTGCCAGCTCACCGAGGGACAGTGCCCCTAACACTGAAGCTTTCTTT	CASSPRDSAPNTEAFF
-	TRBV4-3	once	TRBJ2-7	TGCGCCAGCAGCCAAGGACTCTCTGCCCCCTACGAGCAGTACTTC	CASSQGLSAPYEQYF
TRBD2	TRBV27	-	TRBJ2-7	TGTGCCAGCAGTTTATCCGGGGGGTACGAGCAGTACTTC	CASSLSGGYEQYF
-	TRBV4-1	few	TRBJ1-2	TGCGCCAGCAGACCATTGGGGGGTGGAGATGGCTACACCTTC	CASRPLGGGDGYTF
-	TRBV7-9	-	TRBJ1-2	TGTGCCAGCAGGGGGGACTTCTATGGCTACACCTTC	CASRGDFYGYTF
-	TRBV11-2	-	TRBJ1-1	TGTGCCAGCAGCCCCAGGGTGAACACTGAAGCTTTCTTT	CASSPRVNTEAFF
TRBD1	TRBV29-1	-	TRBJ1-2	TGCAGCGTTGAGTTCGGGACAGTCGGCTATGGCTACACCTTC	CSVEFGTVGYGYTF
-	TRBV9	-	TRBJ2-1	TGTGCCAGCAGCGCCACAACCATCTCCTACAATGAGCAGTTCTTC	CASSATTISYNEQFF
-	TRBV28	-	TRBJ2-5	TGTGCCAGCAGCTTCAGCGGGTCGCGTAAAGAGACCCAGTACTTC	CASSFSGSRKETQYF
TRBD1	TRBV2	-	TRBJ1-4	TGTGCCAGCAGTGAAGTACGGGACAGTTATGCAACTAATGAAAAACTGTTTTTT	CASSEVRDSYATNEKLFF
TRBD2	TRBV4-1	-	TRBJ2-3	TGCGCCAGCAGCCAAGTCGCGGCGGGAGCGTTGACAGATACGCAGTATTTT	CASSQVAAGALTDTQYF
-	TRBV2	few	TRBJ1-2	TGTGCCAGCAGTCCCTCAGGGCGAACTAACTATGGCTACACCTTC	CASSPSGRTNYGYTF
TRBD1	TRBV28	-	TRBJ1-4	TGTGCCAGCAGTCCCGGGACAGGGTCGAATGAAAAACTGTTTTTT	CASSPGTGSNEKLFF
-	TRBV19	-	TRBJ1-3	TGTGCCAGTAGTATCCTCTGGGCAGTATCGAGCGGAAACACCATATATTTT	CASSILWAVSSGNTIYF
-	TRBV6-1	once	TRBJ2-7	TGTGCCAGCAGTGAGTCGCGGAACGAGCAGTACTTC	CASSESRNEQYF